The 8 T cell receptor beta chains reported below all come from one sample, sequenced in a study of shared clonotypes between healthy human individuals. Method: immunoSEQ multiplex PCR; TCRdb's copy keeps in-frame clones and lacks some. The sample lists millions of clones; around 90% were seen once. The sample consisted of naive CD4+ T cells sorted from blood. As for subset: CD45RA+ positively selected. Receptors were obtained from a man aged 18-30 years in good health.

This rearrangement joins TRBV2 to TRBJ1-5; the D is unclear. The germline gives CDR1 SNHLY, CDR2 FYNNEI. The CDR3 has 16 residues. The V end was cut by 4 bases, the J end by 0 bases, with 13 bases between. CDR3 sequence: CASSGSFRVSNQPQHF. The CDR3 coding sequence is TGTGCCAGCAGTGGTAGTTTTAGGGTTAGCAATCAGCCCCAGCATTTT.

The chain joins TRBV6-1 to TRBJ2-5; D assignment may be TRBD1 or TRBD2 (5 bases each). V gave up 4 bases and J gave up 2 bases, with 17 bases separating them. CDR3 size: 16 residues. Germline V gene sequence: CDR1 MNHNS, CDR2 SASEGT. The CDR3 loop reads CASSGGEPRLQETQYF. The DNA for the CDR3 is TGTGCCAGCAGTGGAGGGGAACCCCGCCTACAAGAGACCCAGTACTTC.

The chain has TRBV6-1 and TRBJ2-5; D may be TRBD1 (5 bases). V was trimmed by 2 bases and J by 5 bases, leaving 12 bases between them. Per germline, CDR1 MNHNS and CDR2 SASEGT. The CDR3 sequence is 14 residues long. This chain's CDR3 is CASSEQGYAETQYF. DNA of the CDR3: TGTGCCAGCAGTGAACAGGGATATGCGGAGACCCAGTACTTC.

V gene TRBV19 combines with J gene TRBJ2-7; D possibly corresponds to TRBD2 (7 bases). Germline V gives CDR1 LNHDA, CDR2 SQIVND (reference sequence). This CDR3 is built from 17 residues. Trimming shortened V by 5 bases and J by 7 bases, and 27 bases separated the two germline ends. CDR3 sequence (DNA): TGTGCCAGTAGTTCCCAGGACAGCGGAGCGGGGTCGGGGGAGCAGTACTTC. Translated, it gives CASSSQDSGAGSGEQYF.

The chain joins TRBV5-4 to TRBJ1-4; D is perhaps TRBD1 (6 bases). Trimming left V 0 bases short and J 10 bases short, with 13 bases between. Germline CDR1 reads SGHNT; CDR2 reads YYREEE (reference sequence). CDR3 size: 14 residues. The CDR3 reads CASSLDREGRKLFF. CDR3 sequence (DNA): TGTGCCAGCAGCTTGGACAGGGAAGGTCGAAAACTGTTTTTT. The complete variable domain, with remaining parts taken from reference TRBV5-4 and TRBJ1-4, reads ETGVTQSPTHLIKTRGQQVTLRCSSQSGHNTVSWYQQALGQGPQFIFQYYREEENGRGNFPPRFSGLQFPNYSSELNVNALELDDSALYLCASSLDREGRKLFFGSGTQLSVL.

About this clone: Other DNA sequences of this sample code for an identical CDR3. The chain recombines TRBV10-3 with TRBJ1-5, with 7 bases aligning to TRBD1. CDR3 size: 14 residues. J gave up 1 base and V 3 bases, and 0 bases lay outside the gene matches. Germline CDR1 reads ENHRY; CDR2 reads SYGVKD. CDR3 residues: CAISEGGSNQPQHF. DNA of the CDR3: TGTGCCATCAGTGAAGGGGGCAGCAATCAGCCCCAGCATTTT.

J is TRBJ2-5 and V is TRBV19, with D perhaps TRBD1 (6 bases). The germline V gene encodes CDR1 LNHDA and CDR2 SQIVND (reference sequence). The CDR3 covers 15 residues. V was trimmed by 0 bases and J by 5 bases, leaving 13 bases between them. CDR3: CASSIDDRPSETQYF. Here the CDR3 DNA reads TGTGCCAGTAGTATAGACGACAGGCCCTCGGAGACCCAGTACTTC.

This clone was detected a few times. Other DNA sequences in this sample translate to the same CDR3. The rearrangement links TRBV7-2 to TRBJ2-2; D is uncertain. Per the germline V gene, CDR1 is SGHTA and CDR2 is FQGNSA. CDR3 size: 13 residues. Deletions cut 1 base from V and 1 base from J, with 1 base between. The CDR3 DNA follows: TGTGCCAGCAGCTTAGGGAACACCGGGGAGCTGTTTTTT. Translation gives CASSLGNTGELFF.